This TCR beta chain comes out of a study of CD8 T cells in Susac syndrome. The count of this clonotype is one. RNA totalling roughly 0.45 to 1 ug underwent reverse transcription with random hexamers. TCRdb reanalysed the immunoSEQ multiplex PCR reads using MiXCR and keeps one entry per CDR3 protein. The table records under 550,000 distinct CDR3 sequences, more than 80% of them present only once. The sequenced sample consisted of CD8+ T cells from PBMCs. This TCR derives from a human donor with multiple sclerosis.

The CDR3 DNA reads as TGTGCCAGCAGTTACCCTACCGCCGGGATCGAGGGCAATCAGCCCCAGCATTTT. Its translation: CASSYPTAGIEGNQPQHF. This rearrangement joins TRBV6-5 to TRBJ1-5, with D unclear. Trimming took 2 bases from V and 2 from J, leaving 19 bases between them. The CDR3 sequence is 18 residues long. CDR1 MNHEY and CDR2 SVGAGI come from the germline V gene.